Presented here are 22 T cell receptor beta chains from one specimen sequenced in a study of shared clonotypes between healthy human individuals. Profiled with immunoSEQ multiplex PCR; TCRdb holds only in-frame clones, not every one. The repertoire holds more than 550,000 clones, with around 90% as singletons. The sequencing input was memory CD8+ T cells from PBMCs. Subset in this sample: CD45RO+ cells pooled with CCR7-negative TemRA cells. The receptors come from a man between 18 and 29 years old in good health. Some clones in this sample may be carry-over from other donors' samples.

CDR3 sequence: CASSETGRYNQPQHF. DNA for the CDR3: TGTGCCAGCAGTGAAACAGGGAGATACAATCAGCCCCAGCATTTT. The chain employs TRBV6-1 and TRBJ1-5; a possible D gene is TRBD1 (6 bases). CDR1 MNHNS and CDR2 SASEGT come from the germline V gene. The CDR3 has 15 residues. Trimming took off 2 bases at V and 3 bases at J, with 11 bases between the two ends.

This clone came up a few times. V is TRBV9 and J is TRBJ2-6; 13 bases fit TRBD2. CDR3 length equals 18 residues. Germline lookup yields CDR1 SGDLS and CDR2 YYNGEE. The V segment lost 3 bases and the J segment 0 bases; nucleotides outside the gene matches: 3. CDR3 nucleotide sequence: TGTGCCAGCAGCGCGAGACTAGCGGGAGGCTCTGGGGCCAACGTCCTGACTTTC. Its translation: CASSARLAGGSGANVLTF.

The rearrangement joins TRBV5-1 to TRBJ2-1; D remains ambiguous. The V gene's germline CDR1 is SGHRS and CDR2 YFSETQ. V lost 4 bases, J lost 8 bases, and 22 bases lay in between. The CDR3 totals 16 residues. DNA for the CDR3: TGCGCCAGCAGCCCTCGGGCTACGTCATGGAACGATGAGCAGTTCTTC. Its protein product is CASSPRATSWNDEQFF.

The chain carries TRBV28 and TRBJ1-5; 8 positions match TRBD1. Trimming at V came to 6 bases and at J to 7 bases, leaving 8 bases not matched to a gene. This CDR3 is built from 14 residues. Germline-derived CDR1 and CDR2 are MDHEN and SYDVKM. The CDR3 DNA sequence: TGTGCCAGCAGACAGGACAGGGCGAAACAGCCCCAGCATTTT. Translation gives CASRQDRAKQPQHF.

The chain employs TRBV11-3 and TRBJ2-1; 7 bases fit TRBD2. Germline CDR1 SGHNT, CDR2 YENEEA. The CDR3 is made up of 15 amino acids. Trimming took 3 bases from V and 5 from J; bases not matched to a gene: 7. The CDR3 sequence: CASSFRLAENNEQFF. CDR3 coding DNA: TGTGCCAGCAGCTTCAGGCTAGCGGAAAACAATGAGCAGTTCTTC.

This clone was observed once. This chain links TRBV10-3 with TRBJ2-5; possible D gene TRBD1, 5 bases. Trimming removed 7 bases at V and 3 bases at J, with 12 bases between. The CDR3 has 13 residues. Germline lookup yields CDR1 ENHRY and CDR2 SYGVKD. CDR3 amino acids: CAITQDRKETQYF. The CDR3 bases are TGTGCCATCACCCAAGACAGAAAAGAGACCCAGTACTTC.

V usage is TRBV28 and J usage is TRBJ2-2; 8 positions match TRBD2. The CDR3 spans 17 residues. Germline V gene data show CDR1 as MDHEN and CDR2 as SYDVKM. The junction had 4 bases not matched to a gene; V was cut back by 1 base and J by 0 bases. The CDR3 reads CASSLYGTSANTGELFF. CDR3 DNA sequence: TGTGCCAGCAGTTTATACGGGACTAGTGCGAACACCGGGGAGCTGTTTTTT.

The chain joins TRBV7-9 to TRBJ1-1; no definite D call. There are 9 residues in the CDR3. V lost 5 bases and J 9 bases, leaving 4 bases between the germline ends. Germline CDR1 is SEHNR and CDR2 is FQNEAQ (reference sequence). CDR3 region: CASSPKAFF. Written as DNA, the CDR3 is TGTGCCAGCAGCCCGAAAGCTTTCTTT.

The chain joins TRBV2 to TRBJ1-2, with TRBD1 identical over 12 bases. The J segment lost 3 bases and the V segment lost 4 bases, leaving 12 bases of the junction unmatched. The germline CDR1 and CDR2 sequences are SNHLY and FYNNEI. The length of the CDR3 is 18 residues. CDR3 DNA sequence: TGTGCCAGCAGTGGAATCCGGGACAGGGGGCTTAGGGACTATGGCTACACCTTC. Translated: CASSGIRDRGLRDYGYTF.

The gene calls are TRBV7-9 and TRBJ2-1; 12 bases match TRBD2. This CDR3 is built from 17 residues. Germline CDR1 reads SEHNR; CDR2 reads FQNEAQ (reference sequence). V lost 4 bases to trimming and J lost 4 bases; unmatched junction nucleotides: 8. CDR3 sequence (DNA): TGTGCCAGCAGCTCCCGGACTAGCGGGACAGGGTACAATGAGCAGTTCTTC. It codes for CASSSRTSGTGYNEQFF.

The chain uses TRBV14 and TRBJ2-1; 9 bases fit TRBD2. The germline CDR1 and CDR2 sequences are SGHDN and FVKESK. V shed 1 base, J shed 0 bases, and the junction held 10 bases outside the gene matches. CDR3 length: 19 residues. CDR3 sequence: CASSQVGLAGRSSYNEQFF. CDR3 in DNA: TGTGCCAGCAGCCAAGTAGGCCTAGCGGGAAGGAGCTCCTACAATGAGCAGTTCTTC.

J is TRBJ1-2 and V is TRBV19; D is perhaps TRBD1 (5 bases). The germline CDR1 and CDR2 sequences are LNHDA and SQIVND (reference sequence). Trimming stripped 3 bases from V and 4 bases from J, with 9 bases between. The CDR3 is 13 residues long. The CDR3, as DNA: TGTGCCAGTAGTATTGGGACGAGCTATGGCTACACCTTC. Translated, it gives CASSIGTSYGYTF.

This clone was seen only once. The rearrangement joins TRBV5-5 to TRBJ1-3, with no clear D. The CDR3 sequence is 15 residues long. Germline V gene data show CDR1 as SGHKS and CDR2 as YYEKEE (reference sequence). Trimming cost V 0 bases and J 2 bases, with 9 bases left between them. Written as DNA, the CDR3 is TGTGCCAGCAGCTTGGGAAGGTCAACTGGAAACACCATATATTTT. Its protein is CASSLGRSTGNTIYF.

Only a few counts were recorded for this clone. CDR3 residues: CASSLSSGNTDTQYF. In nucleotides, the CDR3 is TGTGCCAGCAGCCTGTCTAGCGGGAATACAGATACGCAGTATTTT. This chain links TRBV6-4 with TRBJ2-3; 9 bases fit TRBD2. The germline V gene has CDR1 MRHNA and CDR2 SNTAGT. V dropped 6 bases and J dropped 3; count of bases not matched to a gene: 7. The CDR3 has 15 amino acids.

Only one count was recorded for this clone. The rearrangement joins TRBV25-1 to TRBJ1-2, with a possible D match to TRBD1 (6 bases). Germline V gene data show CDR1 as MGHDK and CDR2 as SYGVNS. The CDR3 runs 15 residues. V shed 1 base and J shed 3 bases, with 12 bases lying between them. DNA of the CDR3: TGTGCCAGCAGTGAATTAGAGGGGGGGCACTATGGCTACACCTTC. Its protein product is CASSELEGGHYGYTF.

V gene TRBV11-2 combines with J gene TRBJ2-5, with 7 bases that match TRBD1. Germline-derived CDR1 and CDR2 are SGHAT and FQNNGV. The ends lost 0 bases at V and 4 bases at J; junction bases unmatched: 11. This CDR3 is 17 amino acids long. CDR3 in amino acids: CASSLDQYGEGAETQYF. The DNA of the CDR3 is TGTGCCAGCAGCTTAGATCAATACGGAGAGGGGGCAGAGACCCAGTACTTC. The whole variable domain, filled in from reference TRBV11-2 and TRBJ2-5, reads EAGVAQSPRYKIIEKRQSVAFWCNPISGHATLYWYQQILGQGPKLLIQFQNNGVVDDSQLPKDRFSAERLKGVDSTLKIQPAKLEDSAVYLCASSLDQYGEGAETQYFGPGTRLLVL.

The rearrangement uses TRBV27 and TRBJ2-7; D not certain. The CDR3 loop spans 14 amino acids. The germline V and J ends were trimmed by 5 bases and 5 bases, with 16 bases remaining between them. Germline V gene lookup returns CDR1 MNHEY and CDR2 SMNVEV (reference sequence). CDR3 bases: TGTGCCAGCAGTCCCCCACCCCCGTCCCACGAGCAGTACTTC. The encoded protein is CASSPPPPSHEQYF.

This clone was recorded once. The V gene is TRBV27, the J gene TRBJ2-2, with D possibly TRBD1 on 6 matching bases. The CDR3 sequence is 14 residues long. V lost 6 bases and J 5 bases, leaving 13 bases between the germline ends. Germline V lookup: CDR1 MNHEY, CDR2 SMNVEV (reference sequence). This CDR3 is CASSLIGTTGELFF. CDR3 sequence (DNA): TGTGCCAGCAGCTTAATCGGGACAACCGGGGAGCTGTTTTTT.

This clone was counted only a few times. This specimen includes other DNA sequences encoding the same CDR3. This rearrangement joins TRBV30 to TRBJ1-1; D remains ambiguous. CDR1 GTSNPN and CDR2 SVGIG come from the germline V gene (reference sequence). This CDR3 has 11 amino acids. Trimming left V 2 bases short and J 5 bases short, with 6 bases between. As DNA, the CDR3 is TGTGCCTGGAGTCGAGGAACTGAAGCTTTCTTT. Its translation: CAWSRGTEAFF.

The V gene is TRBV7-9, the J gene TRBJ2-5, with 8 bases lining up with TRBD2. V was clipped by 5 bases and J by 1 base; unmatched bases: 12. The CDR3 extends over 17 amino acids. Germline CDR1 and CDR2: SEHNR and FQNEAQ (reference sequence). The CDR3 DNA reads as TGTGCCAGCAGCCCCCCGGGGGTAGCGGGACTCCAAGAGACCCAGTACTTC. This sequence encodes CASSPPGVAGLQETQYF.

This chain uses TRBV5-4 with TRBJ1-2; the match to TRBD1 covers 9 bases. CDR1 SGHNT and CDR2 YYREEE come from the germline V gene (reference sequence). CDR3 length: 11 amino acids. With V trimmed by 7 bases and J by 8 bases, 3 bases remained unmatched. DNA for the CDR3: TGTGCCAGCGGGACAGGGAGCGGCTACACCTTC. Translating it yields CASGTGSGYTF.

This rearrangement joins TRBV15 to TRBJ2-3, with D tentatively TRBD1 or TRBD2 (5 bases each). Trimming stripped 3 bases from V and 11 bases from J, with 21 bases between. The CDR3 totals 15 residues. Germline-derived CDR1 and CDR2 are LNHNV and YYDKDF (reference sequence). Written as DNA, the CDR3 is TGTGCCACCAGCAGCCGCCCGACTATGGGGGAGAGGCAGTATTTT. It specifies CATSSRPTMGERQYF. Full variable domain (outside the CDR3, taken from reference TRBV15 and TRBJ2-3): DAMVIQNPRYQVTQFGKPVTLSCSQTLNHNVMYWYQQKSSQAPKLLFHYYDKDFNNEADTPDNFQSRRPNTSFCFLDIRSPGLGDTAMYLCATSSRPTMGERQYFGPGTRLTVL.